Listed below are T cell receptor beta chains from one sample, sequenced in a study of cytomegalovirus exposure and HLA in healthy donors. Profiled with immunoSEQ multiplex PCR; TCRdb holds only in-frame clones, not every one. The sample has around 100,000 clones; roughly 73% are singletons. Material for sequencing was PBMCs. The receptors come from a woman aged 25 to 39 in good health and CMV-seronegative. Both conserved end residues are trimmed from each CDR3.

TRBV6-6	ASSSRQVGAF
TRBV5-6	ASSPARGRSVNTEAF
TRBV2	ASRRTGGIETQY
TRBV5-1	ASSSGQGLGETQY
TRBV11-2	ASSTGQGNTDTQY
TRBV5-1	ASSLASEGYGYT
TRBV28	ASSLTGTGNTEAF
TRBV19	ASSAGLAASSYEQY
TRBV6-1	ASSEALGKGDRPNYEQY
TRBV30	AWSPPQVEWDRELIDTEAF
TRBV6-5	ASSYGTDYGYT
TRBV11-2	ASSLDPLANYGYT
TRBV29-1	SVNSYNSYEQY
TRBV7-2	ASSFQGRYGYT
TRBV6-5	ASSSLRDTEAF
TRBV6-5	ASSYGRERSPLH
TRBV19	ASSETGLAGRETQY
TRBV6-5	ASSWGVLEPYEQY
TRBV6-4	ASSAAGVGELF
TRBV7-8	ASSLARGTGTNEKLF
TRBV5-1	ASSLAPGQHGYT
TRBV2	ASRLGSGSYEQY
TRBV5-5	ASSTDTSPNQPQH
TRBV19	ASKSTGLPRKSAF
TRBV7-8	ASIWGSGDIYEQY
TRBV13	ASSLGSYGYT
TRBV29-1	SVVPGGANTEAF
TRBV27	ASSFGTTRNEQF
TRBV30	AWNRGTYNEQF
TRBV30	AWSAQVSGELF
TRBV10-1	ASSPRLADFTDTQY
TRBV11-1	ASSPISQARGEQF
TRBV7-9	ASSLRAGGFTEAF
TRBV2	ASTGTVTNEKLF
TRBV2	ASRGRWTEAF
TRBV6-1	ASSQVWPNEKLF
TRBV27	ASSPRRGLAGRSDTQY
TRBV6-4	ASRRTTSGNGYT
TRBV7-6	ASSFLGGDGYT
TRBV6-4	ASKYDRALSYEQY
TRBV18	ASSSGTGGYEQY
TRBV19	ASSLGRGSTGELF
TRBV5-1	ASSLHPGTGSYEQY
TRBV7-7	ASSPGWAETQY
TRBV30	AWSNSNTEAF
TRBV6-5	ASRTDNSGANVLT
TRBV27	ASSFQNRGPDEQY
TRBV6-4	ASSDSGGTGTDTQY
TRBV4-1	ASSQDGVLTYEQY
TRBV2	ASKTGGAEGQPQH
TRBV18	ASSQLYRTGGESTGELF
TRBV7-6	ASSFGTGPVAEAF